Following are 13 T cell receptor beta chains from one sample sequenced in a study of cytomegalovirus exposure and HLA in healthy donors. Vbeta (60) and Jbeta (13) primers were used in the PCR. Assay: immunoSEQ multiplex PCR; the TCRdb copy retains only in-frame clones and omits some. The repertoire holds some 80,000 clones, with around 76% as singletons. Sequencing used PBMCs. The receptor set was obtained from a man aged 35 to 55 in good health and CMV-seronegative.

Remarks on this clone: Different DNA sequences within this sample yield the same CDR3. The chain links TRBV5-8 to TRBJ1-1; D gene uncertain. V was trimmed by 6 bases and J by 8 bases, leaving 11 bases between them. In germline, CDR1 is SGHTS, CDR2 YDEGEE. The CDR3 is 11 amino acids. The CDR3 DNA is TGTGCCAGCAACTACGGCACCGAAGCTTTCTTT. As protein: CASNYGTEAFF.

The V call is TRBV28, the J call TRBJ2-7; 9 bases match TRBD1. The germline V gene encodes CDR1 MDHEN and CDR2 SYDVKM. The CDR3 loop spans 18 amino acids. The V gene end was trimmed by 1 base and the J gene end by 3 bases; junction bases not matched to a gene: 13. DNA for the CDR3: TGTGCCAGCAGTTTATTCCCACTATTACAGGGGGCGAGCTACGAGCAGTACTTC. Protein product: CASSLFPLLQGASYEQYF.

J is TRBJ2-7 and V is TRBV11-2, with 8 bases identical to TRBD2. The CDR3 has 13 residues. Trimming cost V 6 bases and J 2 bases; bases outside gene matches: 3. Germline-derived CDR1 and CDR2 are SGHAT and FQNNGV. Here the CDR3 reads CASSPSGPYEQYF. The CDR3 coding sequence is TGTGCCAGCAGTCCTAGCGGGCCCTACGAGCAGTACTTC. Full variable domain (remainder filled in from reference TRBV11-2 and TRBJ2-7): EAGVAQSPRYKIIEKRQSVAFWCNPISGHATLYWYQQILGQGPKLLIQFQNNGVVDDSQLPKDRFSAERLKGVDSTLKIQPAKLEDSAVYLCASSPSGPYEQYFGPGTRLTVT.

This sequence joins TRBV4-1 and TRBJ1-5, with 10 bases identical to TRBD1. V was clipped by 4 bases and J by 5 bases; unmatched bases: 2. The CDR3 loop spans 14 amino acids. CDR1 and CDR2 (germline): MGHRA, YSYEKL. Here the CDR3 DNA reads TGCGCCAGCAGCCCGGGACAGGGGTATCAGCCCCAGCATTTT. Residues: CASSPGQGYQPQHF.

The V call is TRBV6-5, the J call TRBJ1-2, with D possibly TRBD1 on 6 matching bases. Germline V CDR1 and CDR2: MNHEY, SVGAGI. With 4 bases removed from V and 4 bases from J, the gap between germline ends came to 13 bases. There are 14 residues in the CDR3. The CDR3 sequence is CASSFNREFYGYTF. The CDR3 nucleotides are TGTGCCAGCAGTTTTAACAGGGAATTCTATGGCTACACCTTC.

This clone has more than one count but fewer than ten. The rearrangement links TRBV30 to TRBJ1-6, with TRBD1 identical over 8 bases. The CDR3 runs 15 residues. Germline CDR1 reads GTSNPN; CDR2 reads SVGIG (reference sequence). With 2 bases clipped from V and 9 bases from J, the junction kept 9 bases outside the gene matches. CDR3 sequence: CAWSFGRGLTSPLHF. In DNA, the CDR3 is TGTGCCTGGAGTTTCGGCAGGGGGCTGACTTCACCCCTCCACTTT.

V usage is TRBV29-1 and J usage is TRBJ2-1; tentatively, D is TRBD1 (6 bases). The CDR3 runs to 14 residues. The V gene's germline CDR1 is SQVTM and CDR2 ANQGSEA. Trimming stripped 4 bases from V and 3 bases from J, with 13 bases between. The CDR3 bases are TGCAGCGTTGTGCGTCAGGGGCTCTACAATGAGCAGTTCTTC. This encodes CSVVRQGLYNEQFF.

The CDR3 DNA reads TGTGCCAGCACCTCAAAATCCGGGATAACAACCTCTGGAAACACCATATATTTT. Translation gives CASTSKSGITTSGNTIYF. This sequence joins TRBV7-9 and TRBJ1-3; D gene ambiguous. V dropped 7 bases and J dropped 0 bases, with 22 bases sitting between them. Germline V gene lookup returns CDR1 SEHNR and CDR2 FQNEAQ (reference sequence). CDR3 size: 18 residues.

This sequence joins TRBV5-1 and TRBJ2-7; 10 positions match TRBD1. The CDR3 has 14 residues. With 0 bases clipped from V and 3 bases from J, the junction kept 0 bases outside the gene matches. Germline V lookup: CDR1 SGHRS, CDR2 YFSETQ. The CDR3 DNA reads as TGCGCCAGCAGCTTGGGGGACAGGGGCTACGAGCAGTACTTC. It encodes CASSLGDRGYEQYF.

The chain couples TRBV5-1 to TRBJ1-5; 7 bases agree with TRBD1. V was pared by 8 bases and J by 2 bases, with 7 bases of the junction left unmatched. This CDR3 has 14 residues. Germline V gene data show CDR1 as SGHRS and CDR2 as YFSETQ. The CDR3 sequence: CASAIGTGNQPQHF. The CDR3 coding sequence is TGCGCCAGTGCTATCGGGACAGGCAATCAGCCCCAGCATTTT.

J is TRBJ1-3 and V is TRBV28, with 7 bases fitting TRBD1. After removal of 6 bases from V and 4 bases from J, the junction contained 3 bases not matched to a gene. The CDR3 has 13 amino acids. Germline V CDR1 and CDR2: MDHEN, SYDVKM. In DNA, the CDR3 is TGTGCCAGCAGATTGACAGGGGGAAACACCATATATTTT. Protein: CASRLTGGNTIYF.

CDR3 sequence reads: CASSPNVLAGQFF. In DNA form, the CDR3 reads TGTGCCAGCTCACCAAACGTACTAGCGGGTCAATTCTTC. J is TRBJ2-1 and V is TRBV18, with 9 nucleotides matching TRBD2. The germline V gene encodes CDR1 KGHSH and CDR2 LQKENI. The CDR3 runs to 13 residues. The V and J ends lost 2 bases and 16 bases, in that order; junction bases with no gene match: 9.

The J gene is TRBJ2-5, the V gene TRBV10-3; D may be TRBD1 (6 bases). The V end lost 11 bases, the J end lost 5 bases, and 12 bases lay between the germline ends. The CDR3 loop spans 11 amino acids. CDR1 is ENHRY, CDR2 SYGVKD, per germline. CDR3 nucleotides: TGTGCCGTGGGGGCCGGGGAGACCCAGTACTTC. Its translation is CAVGAGETQYF.